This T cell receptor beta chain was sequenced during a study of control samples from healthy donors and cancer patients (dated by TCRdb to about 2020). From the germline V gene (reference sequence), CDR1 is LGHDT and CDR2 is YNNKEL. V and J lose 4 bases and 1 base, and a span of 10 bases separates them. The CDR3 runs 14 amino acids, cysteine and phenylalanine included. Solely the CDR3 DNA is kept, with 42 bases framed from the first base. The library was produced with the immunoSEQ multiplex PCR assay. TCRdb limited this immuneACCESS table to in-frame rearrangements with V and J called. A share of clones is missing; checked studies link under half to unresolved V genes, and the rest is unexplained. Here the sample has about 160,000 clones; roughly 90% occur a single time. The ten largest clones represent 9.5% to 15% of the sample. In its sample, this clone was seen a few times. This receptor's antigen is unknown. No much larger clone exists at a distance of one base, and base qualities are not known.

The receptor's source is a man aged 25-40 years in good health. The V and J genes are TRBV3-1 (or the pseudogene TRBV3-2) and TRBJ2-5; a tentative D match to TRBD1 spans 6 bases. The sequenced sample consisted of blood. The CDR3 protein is CASSLVQGQETQYF. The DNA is TGTGCCAGCAGCCTGGTACAGGGCCAAGAGACCCAGTACTTC.